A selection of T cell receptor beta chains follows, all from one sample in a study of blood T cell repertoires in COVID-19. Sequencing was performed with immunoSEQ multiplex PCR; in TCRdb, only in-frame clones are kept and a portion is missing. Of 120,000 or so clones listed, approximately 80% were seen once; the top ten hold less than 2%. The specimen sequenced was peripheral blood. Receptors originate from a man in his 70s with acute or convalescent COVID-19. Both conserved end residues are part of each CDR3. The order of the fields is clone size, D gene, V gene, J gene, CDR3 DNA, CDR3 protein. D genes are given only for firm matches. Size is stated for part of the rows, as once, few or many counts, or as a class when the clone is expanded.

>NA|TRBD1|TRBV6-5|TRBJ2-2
TGTGCCAGCAGGCGTGGGACAGGGAACACCGGGGAGCTGTTTTTT
CASRRGTGNTGELFF
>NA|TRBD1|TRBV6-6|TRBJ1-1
TGTGCCAGCAGTTACGACAGGGGTGACGCTGAAGCTTTCTTT
CASSYDRGDAEAFF
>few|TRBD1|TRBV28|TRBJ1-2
TGTGCCAGCAGTTTTTTGACAGGGGGAAGGCAGAACTATGGCTACACCTTC
CASSFLTGGRQNYGYTF
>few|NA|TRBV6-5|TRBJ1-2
TGTGCCAGCAGTTACTCGAGCGGAAACTATGGCTACACCTTC
CASSYSSGNYGYTF
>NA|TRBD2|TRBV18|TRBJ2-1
TGTGCCAGCTCACCACGGGCTAGCGGGGGGGCCAATGAGCAGTTCTTC
CASSPRASGGANEQFF
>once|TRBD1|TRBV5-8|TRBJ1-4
TGTGCCAGCAGCTTGGAGGGGGCGGGCGAAAAACTGTTTTTT
CASSLEGAGEKLFF
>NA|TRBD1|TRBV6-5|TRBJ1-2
TGTGCCAGCAACCGGGACAGAAACTATGGCTACACCTTC
CASNRDRNYGYTF
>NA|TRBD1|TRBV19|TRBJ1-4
TGTGCCAGTAGTATCGAAGGACAGGGGACCAATGAAAAACTGTTTTTT
CASSIEGQGTNEKLFF
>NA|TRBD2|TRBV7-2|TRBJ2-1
TGTGCCAGCAGCGCCTCCGGGACTAGCGGGGGTTACAATGAGCAGTTCTTC
CASSASGTSGGYNEQFF
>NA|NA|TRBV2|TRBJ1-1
TGTGCCAGCAGCACCCTCTGGGCCACTGAAGCTTTCTTT
CASSTLWATEAFF
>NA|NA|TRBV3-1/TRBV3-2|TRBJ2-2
TGTGCCAGCAGCCGGGCCAGGGTTCCCGGGGAGCTGTTTTTT
CASSRARVPGELFF
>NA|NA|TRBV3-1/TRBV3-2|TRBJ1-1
TGTGCCAGCAGCCAGACGGGATGGCTGAACACTGAAGCTTTCTTT
CASSQTGWLNTEAFF
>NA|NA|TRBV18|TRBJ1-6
TGTGCCAGCTCACCACTGGGGCAGGGTGGTAATTCACCCCTCCACTTT
CASSPLGQGGNSPLHF
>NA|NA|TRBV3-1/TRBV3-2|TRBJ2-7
TGTGCCAGCAGCCAAGGACAGAACAGCGCCTACGAGCAGTACTTC
CASSQGQNSAYEQYF
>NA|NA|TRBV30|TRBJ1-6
TGTGCCTGGAGCTACGGGGGAAATTCACCCCTCCACTTT
CAWSYGGNSPLHF
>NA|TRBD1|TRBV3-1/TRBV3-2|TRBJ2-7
TGTGCCAGCAGCCATATGACAGGGACGGGCGAGCAGTACTTC
CASSHMTGTGEQYF
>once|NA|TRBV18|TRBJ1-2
TGTGCCAGCTCACAAGGGGCGGATAGCTATGGCTACACCTTC
CASSQGADSYGYTF
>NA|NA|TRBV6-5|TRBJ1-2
TGTGCCAGCAGTCCCCGAACGACAGGTAACTATGGCTACACCTTC
CASSPRTTGNYGYTF